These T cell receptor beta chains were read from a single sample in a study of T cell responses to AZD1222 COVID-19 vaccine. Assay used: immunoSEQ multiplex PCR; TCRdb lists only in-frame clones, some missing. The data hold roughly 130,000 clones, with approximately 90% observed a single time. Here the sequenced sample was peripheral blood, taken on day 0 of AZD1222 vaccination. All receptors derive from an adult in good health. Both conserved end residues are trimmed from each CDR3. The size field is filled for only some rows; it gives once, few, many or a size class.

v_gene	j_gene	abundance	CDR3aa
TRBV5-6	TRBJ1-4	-	ASTWTGSNEKLF
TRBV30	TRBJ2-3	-	AWSQGVFDTQY
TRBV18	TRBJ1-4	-	ASSDRVDEKLF
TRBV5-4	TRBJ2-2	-	ASSPGQGNTGELF
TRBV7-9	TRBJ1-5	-	ASSPGEGTQPQH
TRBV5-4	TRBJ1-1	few	ASSRIRTGGANTEAF
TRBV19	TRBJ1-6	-	ASSMDPPSYNSPLH
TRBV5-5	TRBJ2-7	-	ASSLAPRGDTYEQY
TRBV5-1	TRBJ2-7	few	ASSLYPRGGGEQY
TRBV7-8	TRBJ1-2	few	ASSQGRQGLNYGYT
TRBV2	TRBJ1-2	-	ASSEDRNKYGYT
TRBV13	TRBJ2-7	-	ASSLTGQGSYEQY